This TCR beta chain derives from a study of blood T cell repertoires in COVID-19. At the level of the study: Acute-phase and convalescent COVID-19 samples originated in the United States, Italy and Spain.

The ends were cut back, 7 bases at V and 2 bases at J, with 7 bases in the middle. This CDR3 comprises 12 residues. Germline CDR1 and CDR2: SNHLY and FYNNEI. In the original analysis: Cell counts per sample came from amplifying reference gene primers. The method was immunoSEQ multiplex PCR; TCRdb's version includes in-frame clones alone and lacks a portion of them. That table is the source of V, J and clone size, and D and trimming were worked out from the DNA. The data hold about 180,000 clones, with about 90% observed a single time. The specimen was PBMCs or T cells enriched from blood (not recorded which). The sequence came from a human donor with acute COVID-19. The donor label of this sample is uncertain. The chain links TRBV2 to TRBJ2-3, with D uncertain. DNA for the CDR3: TGTGCCAGCACAGTAACCACAGATACGCAGTATTTT. Translating it yields CASTVTTDTQYF.